This TCR beta chain was obtained from a study of T-cell memory formation after mild COVID-19. Study-wide results and limits: Contracting clones from day 15 to 85 showed balanced CD4/CD8; later expanders favored CD4+. Memory sampled before infection contained some responding clones, suggesting cross-reactive memory joined.

This clonotype was counted at least ten times. The antigen remains undetermined. TCRalpha and TCRbeta libraries used 5'RACE with constant-segment primers and UMIs. TCRdb fed the 5' RACE reads into MiXCR, producing one record per CDR3 protein. Seen here are some 300,000 distinct CDR3 sequences, 15% to 20% observed once, and the top ten hold roughly 21%. The source material was PBMCs or a T cell subset sorted from them (not recorded which). The origin of this receptor is a young man who had mild COVID-19 (a few samples of this study predate the infection). Cell type and time point are not known.

The CDR3 sequence is CASSPGQTVGELFF. The CDR3 coding sequence is TGCGCCAGCAGCCCCGGACAGACCGTCGGGGAGCTGTTTTTT. The chain links TRBV5-1 to TRBJ2-2; TRBD1 is a possible D gene (6 bases). Germline V CDR1 and CDR2: SGHRS, YFSETQ. The V end lost 4 bases, the J end lost 7 bases, and 14 bases lay between the germline ends. The CDR3 has 14 residues.